This T cell receptor (beta chain) was identified during a study of blood T cell repertoires in COVID-19. At the level of the study: Samples came from the United States, Italy and Spain, spanning acute and convalescent COVID-19. In each case, the material was cDNA or gDNA derived from T cells, B-cell-depleted T cells, or PBMCs.

The authors' processing: The assay estimated nucleated cells by amplifying reference gene primers. Sequenced by immunoSEQ multiplex PCR; TCRdb stores in-frame clones only, minus some. V, J and clone size are taken as reported in that table, and D and trimming were inferred from the DNA itself. The profile shows roughly 60,000 clones, about 81% of them singletons. Sequencing was carried out using peripheral blood. The source of this sequence is a man older than 75 with acute or convalescent COVID-19.

The CDR3 protein is CASSLRTGLAFF. CDR3 DNA sequence: TGTGCCAGCAGTCTACGGACAGGGCTGGCTTTCTTT. The rearrangement links TRBV12-3 or TRBV12-4 to TRBJ1-1; TRBD1 agrees at 8 bases. Trimming removed 5 bases from V and 11 bases from J; junction bases left unmatched: 7. The length of the CDR3 is 12 residues.